This passage covers 26 T cell receptor beta chains from one sample sequenced in a study of T cell repertoires in cytomegalovirus infection. In TCRdb, the reads were re-called with MiXCR into one record per CDR3 protein. Among about 700,000 distinct CDR3 sequences listed, 30% to 40% were seen once. The antigens of these receptors remain unknown. Sequences were derived from cultured PBMCs, sampled from culture after CMV antigen stimulation. The receptors derive from a human donor in good health (CMV status not recorded). Some clones in this sample may be carry-over from other donors' samples.

The V call is TRBV20-1, the J call TRBJ1-2; 8 bases map to TRBD1. Germline V gene lookup returns CDR1 DFQATT and CDR2 SNEGSKA (reference sequence). There are 14 residues in the CDR3. The junction had 8 bases not matched to a gene; V was cut back by 4 bases and J by 4 bases. DNA of the CDR3: TGCAGTGCTAACCGGGACAGGACCTCCTATGGCTACACCTTC. It encodes CSANRDRTSYGYTF.

The rearrangement joins TRBV5-1 to TRBJ1-6; D is ambiguous. The V gene's germline CDR1 is SGHRS and CDR2 YFSETQ. The CDR3 extends over 13 amino acids. Trimming took 3 bases from V and 6 from J, leaving 7 bases between them. The chain's CDR3 is CASSSGLNSPLHF. The CDR3 nucleotides read TGCGCCAGCAGCTCAGGCCTTAATTCACCCCTCCACTTT.

This chain connects TRBV2 to TRBJ2-1; D is undetermined. The CDR3 is 12 residues long. Germline-derived CDR1 and CDR2 are SNHLY and FYNNEI. Deletions cut 6 bases from V and 6 bases from J, with 9 bases between. The CDR3 is CASRPAVNEQFF. CDR3 nucleotides: TGTGCCAGCAGGCCCGCCGTCAATGAGCAGTTCTTC. The whole variable domain, remainder taken from reference TRBV2 and TRBJ2-1, is EPEVTQTPSHQVTQMGQEVILRCVPISNHLYFYWYRQILGQKVEFLVSFYNNEISEKSEIFDDQFSVERPDGSNFTLKIRSTKLEDSAMYFCASRPAVNEQFFGPGTRLTVL.

This clonotype was detected a few times. The chain couples TRBV5-1 to TRBJ1-6; a possible D gene is TRBD1 (5 bases). The CDR3 totals 15 residues. Germline V gene lookup returns CDR1 SGHRS and CDR2 YFSETQ. The V end was cut by 0 bases, the J end by 7 bases, with 11 bases between. CDR3 DNA: TGCGCCAGCAGCTTGGAAGGACATTCGAATTCACCCCTCCACTTT. It specifies CASSLEGHSNSPLHF.

The chain combines TRBV20-1 with TRBJ1-2; D not resolved. V dropped 4 bases and J dropped 3 bases, with 9 bases sitting between them. Germline V lookup: CDR1 DFQATT, CDR2 SNEGSKA (reference sequence). This CDR3 contains 12 residues. The CDR3 loop is CSATAVDYGYTF. As DNA, the CDR3 is TGCAGTGCTACAGCGGTGGACTATGGCTACACCTTC.

The chain recombines TRBV19 with TRBJ1-1; D is unresolved. The CDR3 is 16 amino acids. Germline assignment: CDR1 LNHDA and CDR2 SQIVND (reference sequence). Trimming left V 0 bases short and J 1 base short, with 12 bases between. The CDR3 DNA reads TGTGCCAGTAGTATAGATCGGCGGAAGGAGAACACTGAAGCTTTCTTT. This sequence encodes CASSIDRRKENTEAFF.

This clonotype appeared a few times. The V gene is TRBV7-8, the J gene TRBJ2-1; 15 bases agree with TRBD2. CDR1 and CDR2 from the germline V gene are SGHVS and FQNEAQ. The ends lost 5 bases at V and 13 bases at J; junction bases unmatched: 12. There are 16 residues in the CDR3. DNA of the CDR3: TGTGCCAGCAGCCTCACACCCGGACTAGCGGGAGGGTTACAGTTCTTC. It encodes CASSLTPGLAGGLQFF. Filled out from reference TRBV7-8 and TRBJ2-1, the complete variable domain reads GAGVSQSPRYKVAKRGQDVALRCDPISGHVSLFWYQQALGQGPEFLTYFQNEAQLDKSGLPSDRFFAERPEGSVSTLKIQRTQQEDSAVYLCASSLTPGLAGGLQFFGPGTRLTVL.

The chain couples TRBV29-1 to TRBJ2-5; D may be TRBD1 or TRBD2 (5 bases each). This CDR3 contains 13 residues. The germline V and J ends were trimmed by 6 bases and 1 base, with 12 bases remaining between them. Per the germline V gene, CDR1 is SQVTM and CDR2 is ANQGSEA. The CDR3 DNA reads as TGCAGCGTGGGGACGGTGATCCAAGAGACCCAGTACTTC. This codes for CSVGTVIQETQYF.

This clonotype has more than one count but fewer than ten. Here the CDR3 DNA reads TGTGCCAGCAGCTTAGAAGGGGCGGGTCCTGGATACAATCAGCCCCAGCATTTT. Translating it yields CASSLEGAGPGYNQPQHF. The rearrangement uses TRBV7-2 and TRBJ1-5, with D possibly being TRBD1 (5 bases). V lost 1 base and J 3 bases, leaving 19 bases between the germline ends. The CDR3 is 18 residues long. CDR1 and CDR2 from the germline V gene are SGHTA and FQGNSA.

The rearrangement joins TRBV7-9 to TRBJ2-3; D uncertain. Trimming took off 3 bases at V and 2 bases at J, with 9 bases between the two ends. Germline CDR1 is SEHNR and CDR2 is FQNEAQ (reference sequence). The CDR3 covers 14 residues. The CDR3 is CASSFAQATDTQYF. The CDR3 nucleotides read TGTGCCAGCAGCTTCGCACAAGCCACAGATACGCAGTATTTT.

This clonotype was picked up a small number of times. The chain recombines TRBV7-2 with TRBJ1-2; no clear D gene. This CDR3 contains 15 residues. V gave up 0 bases and J gave up 0 bases, with 8 bases separating them. In germline, CDR1 is SGHTA, CDR2 FQGNSA. The CDR3 loop is CASSLALAANYGYTF. The CDR3, as DNA: TGTGCCAGCAGCTTAGCGTTGGCCGCTAACTATGGCTACACCTTC.

V usage is TRBV29-1 and J usage is TRBJ2-1; tentatively, D is TRBD1 or TRBD2 (5 bases each). The germline V gene has CDR1 SQVTM and CDR2 ANQGSEA. The CDR3 length is 11 residues. The V gene lost 7 bases and the J gene lost 5 bases, with 9 bases spanning the gap. The DNA for the CDR3 is TGCAGCGGTGGGACCGACAATGAGCAGTTCTTC. Its protein is CSGGTDNEQFF.

The chain carries TRBV18 and TRBJ2-3; D may match TRBD1 or TRBD2 (5 bases each). CDR1 and CDR2 (germline): KGHSH, LQKENI. The CDR3 runs 15 residues. V was trimmed by 6 bases and J by 2 bases, leaving 15 bases between them. The CDR3 DNA reads TGTGCCAGCTCTCCAGGGACCTCTGCCACAGATACGCAGTATTTT. It specifies CASSPGTSATDTQYF.

V usage is TRBV7-9 and J usage is TRBJ2-3, with 8 nucleotides matching TRBD2. This CDR3 has 15 residues. Trimming took 1 base from V and 2 from J; bases not matched to a gene: 2. CDR1 SEHNR and CDR2 FQNEAQ come from the germline V gene (reference sequence). This CDR3 is CASSLGLANTDTQYF. The CDR3 bases are TGTGCCAGCAGCTTAGGACTAGCGAACACAGATACGCAGTATTTT.

This clonotype has only a few counts. The CDR3 DNA is TGTGCCAGCAGTGAACCCCGGGACAGGTGGGAACCCTCCTATGGCTACACCTTC. Protein sequence: CASSEPRDRWEPSYGYTF. V and J are TRBV2 and TRBJ1-2, with TRBD1 matching over 8 bases. The CDR3 extends over 18 amino acids. Germline CDR1 reads SNHLY; CDR2 reads FYNNEI. Trimming took 2 bases from V and 4 from J; bases not matched to a gene: 15.

This clonotype occurred many times. The gene calls are TRBV7-2 and TRBJ2-1; D not certain. Trimming removed 3 bases at V and 3 bases at J, with 9 bases between. CDR1 is SGHTA and CDR2 is FQGNSA in the germline V gene. The CDR3 consists of 14 residues. The CDR3, as DNA: TGTGCCAGCAGCTTGATGGTGCTCTACAATGAGCAGTTCTTC. Its translation is CASSLMVLYNEQFF.

In its sample, this clonotype was seen many times. This chain uses TRBV7-2 with TRBJ2-5; TRBD2 matches at 10 bases. V gave up 5 bases and J gave up 3 bases; unmatched junction bases: 6. The CDR3 extends over 15 amino acids. Per germline, CDR1 SGHTA and CDR2 FQGNSA. The CDR3 DNA is TGTGCCAGCAGCCCGGGACTAGCGACCGAAGAGACCCAGTACTTC. As protein: CASSPGLATEETQYF.

J is TRBJ2-1 and V is TRBV20-1; TRBD2 aligns across 7 bases. The ends lost 5 bases at V and 12 bases at J; junction bases unmatched: 16. Germline V gene sequence: CDR1 DFQATT, CDR2 SNEGSKA (reference sequence). The CDR3 sequence is 14 residues long. CDR3 loop: CSAPPLGGPLGQFF. The CDR3 DNA is TGCAGTGCTCCCCCTTTGGGAGGGCCTTTGGGGCAGTTCTTC.

Points on this clonotype: A clone one base away is much larger, so this may be a read error. J is TRBJ1-6 and V is TRBV7-9; D unresolved. Germline CDR1 and CDR2: SEHNR and FQNEAQ (reference sequence). Trimming stripped 6 bases from V and 9 bases from J, with 12 bases between. The CDR3 consists of 13 residues. CDR3 bases: TGTGCCAGCAGTCTAGGGTGGAGTTCACCCCTCCACTTT. Its translation is CASSLGWSSPLHF.

This clonotype was observed once. The genes are TRBV24-1 and TRBJ2-1, with TRBD2 matching 10 bases. Germline CDR1 is KGHDR and CDR2 is SFDVKD. V lost 3 bases, J lost 8 bases, and 9 bases stayed unmatched. The CDR3 sequence is 16 residues long. DNA for the CDR3: TGTGCCACCAGTGATCGTAGCGGGGGGCCCAAAGATGAGCAGTTCTTC. Protein product: CATSDRSGGPKDEQFF.

The chain uses TRBV4-2 and TRBJ1-5; D might be TRBD1 (5 bases). Trimming took 3 bases from V and 5 from J, leaving 20 bases between them. The CDR3 sequence is 17 residues long. The germline V gene has CDR1 LGHNA and CDR2 YNFKEQ. The CDR3 DNA follows: TGTGCCAGCAGCCATCCCCGGGGGACGGGATTTGATCAGCCCCAGCATTTT. Its translation is CASSHPRGTGFDQPQHF.

V gene TRBV12-5 combines with J gene TRBJ2-3; TRBD1 matches at 8 bases. V trimming: 3 bases; J trimming: 4 bases; junction bases outside the gene matches: 3. The CDR3 is 14 residues long. Germline-derived CDR1 and CDR2 are LGHNT and FRNRAP. In DNA, the CDR3 is TGTGCTAGTGGTTTTGGACAGGGCTCAGATACGCAGTATTTT. Residues: CASGFGQGSDTQYF. The complete variable domain, with remaining parts taken from reference TRBV12-5 and TRBJ2-3, reads DARVTQTPRHKVTEMGQEVTMRCQPILGHNTVFWYRQTMMQGLELLAYFRNRAPLDDSGMPKDRFSAEMPDATLATLKIQPSEPRDSAVYFCASGFGQGSDTQYFGPGTRLTVL.

The chain has TRBV28 and TRBJ1-5; D unresolved. Trimming cost V 3 bases and J 7 bases, with 7 bases left between them. CDR1 MDHEN and CDR2 SYDVKM come from the germline V gene. This CDR3 spans 12 amino acids. The DNA for the CDR3 is TGTGCCAGCAGTTTCGATGGACAGCCCCAGCATTTT. Translation: CASSFDGQPQHF.

This clonotype was detected a few times. The V and J genes are TRBV28 and TRBJ1-5; no definite D call. Germline V gene sequence: CDR1 MDHEN, CDR2 SYDVKM. CDR3 size: 14 residues. V lost 6 bases to trimming and J lost 0 bases, with 9 bases between them. The CDR3 DNA sequence: TGTGCCAGCAGACCCGGTTCTAGCAATCAGCCCCAGCATTTT. It is translated as CASRPGSSNQPQHF.

The rearrangement links TRBV20-1 to TRBJ2-7; 7 nucleotides match TRBD2. This CDR3 is 15 amino acids long. Germline trimming cut 3 bases from V and 2 bases from J; bases unmatched to any gene: 10. Germline-derived CDR1 and CDR2 are DFQATT and SNEGSKA (reference sequence). CDR3 loop: CSARMGGRLAYEQYF. The CDR3 nucleotides are TGCAGTGCTAGGATGGGCGGGAGACTCGCCTACGAGCAGTACTTC.

The V call is TRBV20-1, the J call TRBJ1-2; D might be TRBD1 (5 bases). CDR1 and CDR2 (germline): DFQATT, SNEGSKA (reference sequence). The CDR3 spans 12 residues. Trimming took off 6 bases at V and 4 bases at J, with 12 bases between the two ends. The CDR3 sequence: CSAWGLGYGYTF. The CDR3, as DNA: TGCAGTGCCTGGGGGTTAGGCTATGGCTACACCTTC.